These 25 T cell receptor beta chains were sequenced from one sample in a study of pediatric ulcerative colitis. Sequenced by immunoSEQ multiplex PCR; TCRdb stores in-frame clones only, minus some. The table shows about 36,000 clones, with 60% to 75% occurring only once. Rectal tissue came from one to two pinch biopsies taken at colonoscopy. Specimen: gut tissue. The source of these receptors is a boy aged 5-17 years with moderate ulcerative colitis.

V is TRBV13 and J is TRBJ2-1; the D gene is possibly TRBD2 (5 bases). This CDR3 is 12 amino acids long. The germline V gene encodes CDR1 PRHDT and CDR2 FYEKMQ (reference sequence). V lost 5 bases to trimming and J lost 9 bases, with 11 bases between them. The chain's CDR3 is CASSALDVEQFF. The CDR3 coding sequence is TGTGCCAGCAGCGCACTAGATGTTGAGCAGTTCTTC.

The chain has TRBV7-2 and TRBJ2-7; TRBD2 matches 8 bases. Trimming at V came to 1 base and at J to 2 bases, leaving 7 bases not matched to a gene. The V gene's germline CDR1 is SGHTA and CDR2 FQGNSA. This CDR3 comprises 16 residues. The CDR3 nucleotides read TGTGCCAGCAGCTTAGTCGTTGGTAGCGGGGCCTACGAGCAGTACTTC. Translated: CASSLVVGSGAYEQYF.

This clone has more than one count but fewer than ten. The chain recombines TRBV5-1 with TRBJ1-2; D gene unclear. CDR1 and CDR2 (germline): SGHRS, YFSETQ. The length of the CDR3 is 14 residues. The V end was cut by 2 bases, the J end by 4 bases, with 12 bases between. This CDR3 reads CASSFGEGGYGYTF. In nucleotides, the CDR3 is TGCGCCAGCAGCTTTGGGGAGGGAGGCTATGGCTACACCTTC.

The chain uses TRBV27 and TRBJ2-1; TRBD2 matches at 11 bases. The CDR3 spans 14 residues. Germline-derived CDR1 and CDR2 are MNHEY and SMNVEV (reference sequence). J lost 4 bases, V lost 6 bases, and 2 bases had no gene match. The CDR3 DNA is TGTGCCAGCAGGACTAGCGGGGTTTACAATGAGCAGTTCTTC. Amino acid sequence: CASRTSGVYNEQFF.

The rearrangement uses TRBV4-3 and TRBJ2-2; the D gene is possibly TRBD1 (6 bases). V lost 0 bases and J lost 0, with 8 bases in between. Germline V gene lookup returns CDR1 LGHNA and CDR2 YSLEER. This CDR3 contains 16 residues. CDR3 amino acids: CASSQEGTTNTGELFF. CDR3 bases: TGCGCCAGCAGCCAAGAGGGGACAACGAACACCGGGGAGCTGTTTTTT.

The genes are TRBV18 and TRBJ1-1; D unclear. Germline V gives CDR1 KGHSH, CDR2 LQKENI. The ends were cut back, 1 base at V and 1 base at J, with 16 bases in the middle. This CDR3 region has 17 residues. CDR3 nucleotide sequence: TGTGCCAGCTCACCACGGGCGGGTGGGTTCTCGAACACTGAAGCTTTCTTT. Translation: CASSPRAGGFSNTEAFF.

This clone is a singleton in its sample. The rearrangement joins TRBV5-1 to TRBJ2-5; a weak D match, TRBD1 (6 bases). The CDR3 length is 14 residues. CDR1 SGHRS and CDR2 YFSETQ come from the germline V gene. Trimming stripped 3 bases from V and 4 bases from J, with 13 bases between. CDR3 in amino acids: CASSSPQGGETQYF. The DNA of the CDR3 is TGCGCCAGCAGCTCCCCACAGGGCGGAGAGACCCAGTACTTC.

This clone was recorded a few times. This chain links TRBV28 with TRBJ2-7; 7 bases fit TRBD1. V gave up 5 bases and J gave up 3 bases; unmatched junction bases: 10. Germline V lookup: CDR1 MDHEN, CDR2 SYDVKM. The CDR3 contains 15 residues. CDR3 in amino acids: CASSTWTGARYEQYF. The CDR3 DNA is TGTGCCAGCAGTACCTGGACAGGCGCCCGCTACGAGCAGTACTTC. Combining the CDR3 with reference TRBV28 and TRBJ2-7 gives the whole variable domain DVKVTQSSRYLVKRTGEKVFLECVQDMDHENMFWYRQDPGLGLRLIYFSYDVKMKEKGDIPEGYSVSREKKERFSLILESASTNQTSMYLCASSTWTGARYEQYFGPGTRLTVT.

The rearrangement links TRBV25-1 to TRBJ1-2; 8 nucleotides match TRBD1. V shed 4 bases, J shed 4 bases, and the junction held 11 bases outside the gene matches. The CDR3 consists of 16 residues. Germline V gene lookup returns CDR1 MGHDK and CDR2 SYGVNS. The CDR3 sequence is CASSGTGQGRSYGYTF. The CDR3 coding sequence is TGTGCCAGCAGTGGAACTGGACAGGGTAGAAGCTATGGCTACACCTTC.

This clone is a singleton in its sample. The chain couples TRBV19 to TRBJ1-5; D may be TRBD1 (6 bases). Germline CDR1 reads LNHDA; CDR2 reads SQIVND (reference sequence). The CDR3 spans 16 residues. Trimming removed 4 bases from V and 6 bases from J, with 19 bases in between. The CDR3 DNA reads as TGTGCCAGTAGTACCCCCTCTCGACTACAGGGTCAGCCCCAGCATTTT. Amino acids: CASSTPSRLQGQPQHF.

The rearrangement uses TRBV7-2 and TRBJ1-3; possible D gene TRBD1, 6 bases. V was clipped by 2 bases and J by 0 bases, with 11 bases between them. Per the germline V gene, CDR1 is SGHTA and CDR2 is FQGNSA. The CDR3 loop spans 16 amino acids. In DNA form, the CDR3 reads TGTGCCAGCAGCTTAAGGCAGGGGATCTCTGGAAACACCATATATTTT. It specifies CASSLRQGISGNTIYF.

The V gene is TRBV19, the J gene TRBJ2-2, with 7 bases lining up with TRBD1. The V and J ends lost 2 bases and 7 bases, in that order; junction bases with no gene match: 7. This CDR3 contains 15 residues. The V gene's germline CDR1 is LNHDA and CDR2 SQIVND (reference sequence). The CDR3 here is CASSIRQGLVGELFF. The DNA for the CDR3 is TGTGCCAGTAGTATAAGACAGGGATTGGTCGGGGAGCTGTTTTTT.

The sample holds one count of this clone. The V gene is TRBV7-2, the J gene TRBJ2-3, with D possibly being TRBD2 (5 bases). The length of the CDR3 is 17 residues. The V gene's germline CDR1 is SGHTA and CDR2 FQGNSA. Trimming took off 5 bases at V and 0 bases at J, with 18 bases between the two ends. The CDR3 is CASSMRGILASTDTQYF. As DNA, the CDR3 is TGTGCCAGCAGCATGCGTGGCATCCTAGCAAGCACAGATACGCAGTATTTT.

The V call is TRBV7-2, the J call TRBJ1-1; no reliable D call. V was cut by 3 bases and J by 2 bases, with 7 bases left in between. The CDR3 spans 13 residues. Germline assignment: CDR1 SGHTA and CDR2 FQGNSA. The CDR3 coding sequence is TGTGCCAGCAGCTTTTTCGGAAACACTGAAGCTTTCTTT. It codes for CASSFFGNTEAFF.

This clone has more than one count but fewer than ten. The gene calls are TRBV7-3 and TRBJ2-2, with 9 nucleotides matching TRBD2. This CDR3 comprises 15 residues. V dropped 6 bases and J dropped 4; count of bases not matched to a gene: 6. The germline V gene encodes CDR1 SGHTA and CDR2 FQGTGA. The CDR3 is CASSDVAGATGELFF. In nucleotides, the CDR3 is TGTGCCAGCAGTGACGTAGCGGGGGCCACCGGGGAGCTGTTTTTT.

The chain employs TRBV15 and TRBJ2-7, with D uncertain. The CDR3 has 14 residues. Looked up from germline, CDR1 is LNHNV and CDR2 is YYDKDF (reference sequence). Trimming removed 4 bases from V and 2 bases from J, with 12 bases in between. In DNA form, the CDR3 reads TGTGCCACCAGCATAGGTCTTGGCCCCTACGAGCAGTACTTC. Amino acids: CATSIGLGPYEQYF.

The V call is TRBV11-2, the J call TRBJ1-3, with TRBD1 matching over 7 bases. Trimming at V came to 6 bases and at J to 4 bases, leaving 6 bases not matched to a gene. This CDR3 has 14 amino acids. Germline V gene sequence: CDR1 SGHAT, CDR2 FQNNGV. The DNA of the CDR3 is TGTGCCAGCAGACCCACAGGGGTCGGAAACACCATATATTTT. Translation: CASRPTGVGNTIYF.

This chain connects TRBV7-3 to TRBJ1-6; D gene ambiguous. Germline CDR1 and CDR2: SGHTA and FQGTGA. The germline V and J ends were trimmed by 1 base and 4 bases, with 8 bases remaining between them. The CDR3 has 15 amino acids. This chain's CDR3 is CASSLRAEYNSPLHF. The CDR3 nucleotides are TGTGCCAGCAGCTTAAGGGCAGAGTATAATTCACCCCTCCACTTT.

This clone showed up just a few times. The chain recombines TRBV27 with TRBJ1-6; D is unresolved. This CDR3 has 13 residues. Germline values: CDR1 MNHEY, CDR2 SMNVEV (reference sequence). Trimming removed 6 bases from V and 8 bases from J, with 11 bases in between. CDR3 region: CASRPTVHSPLHF. CDR3 nucleotides: TGTGCCAGCAGGCCTACCGTCCATTCACCCCTCCACTTT.

V usage is TRBV10-3 and J usage is TRBJ2-1; D ambiguous. V was pared by 6 bases and J by 0 bases, with 9 bases between. CDR1 and CDR2 (germline): ENHRY, SYGVKD. The CDR3 contains 14 residues. In DNA form, the CDR3 reads TGTGCCATCAGAGTCCAAAGCTCCTACAATGAGCAGTTCTTC. This sequence encodes CAIRVQSSYNEQFF.

This chain links TRBV15 with TRBJ2-1, with 7 bases identical to TRBD1. From germline, CDR1 is LNHNV and CDR2 YYDKDF (reference sequence). Losses at the gene ends were 5 bases for V and 5 bases for J; bases not matched to a gene: 9. This CDR3 contains 15 residues. CDR3 nucleotide sequence: TGTGCCACCAGCGAGGAGGACAGGAAGAACAATGAGCAGTTCTTC. As protein: CATSEEDRKNNEQFF. Full variable domain (outside the CDR3, taken from reference TRBV15 and TRBJ2-1): DAMVIQNPRYQVTQFGKPVTLSCSQTLNHNVMYWYQQKSSQAPKLLFHYYDKDFNNEADTPDNFQSRRPNTSFCFLDIRSPGLGDTAMYLCATSEEDRKNNEQFFGPGTRLTVL.

The rearrangement joins TRBV30 to TRBJ2-1, with D hard to call. CDR1 is GTSNPN and CDR2 is SVGIG in the germline V gene (reference sequence). The length of the CDR3 is 13 residues. V was trimmed by 2 bases and J by 9 bases, leaving 14 bases between them. In nucleotides, the CDR3 is TGTGCCTGGAGTTATGGAATAAACCTTGAGCAGTTCTTC. Its protein is CAWSYGINLEQFF.

The rearrangement joins TRBV29-1 to TRBJ2-5, with 10 bases fitting TRBD1. This CDR3 is built from 14 residues. Germline V CDR1 and CDR2: SQVTM, ANQGSEA. The V segment lost 5 bases and the J segment 3 bases; nucleotides outside the gene matches: 6. This CDR3 reads CSVFDRGREETQYF. As DNA, the CDR3 is TGCAGCGTTTTCGACAGGGGGCGAGAAGAGACCCAGTACTTC.

V gene TRBV5-1 combines with J gene TRBJ1-2, with TRBD1 as a possible D gene (5 bases). Germline V CDR1 and CDR2: SGHRS, YFSETQ. The CDR3 has 15 residues. Trimming left V 2 bases short and J 2 bases short, with 13 bases between. The CDR3, as DNA: TGCGCCAGCAGCTTCGTGGGACGGTTAAACTATGGCTACACCTTC. Its protein product is CASSFVGRLNYGYTF.

V is TRBV28 and J is TRBJ2-2; 7 nucleotides align to TRBD1. CDR3 length: 16 amino acids. V was pared by 4 bases and J by 1 base, with 6 bases of the junction left unmatched. The germline CDR1 and CDR2 sequences are MDHEN and SYDVKM. The CDR3 protein is CASSSWTGKNTGELFF. The CDR3 DNA is TGTGCCAGCAGTTCATGGACAGGCAAGAACACCGGGGAGCTGTTTTTT.